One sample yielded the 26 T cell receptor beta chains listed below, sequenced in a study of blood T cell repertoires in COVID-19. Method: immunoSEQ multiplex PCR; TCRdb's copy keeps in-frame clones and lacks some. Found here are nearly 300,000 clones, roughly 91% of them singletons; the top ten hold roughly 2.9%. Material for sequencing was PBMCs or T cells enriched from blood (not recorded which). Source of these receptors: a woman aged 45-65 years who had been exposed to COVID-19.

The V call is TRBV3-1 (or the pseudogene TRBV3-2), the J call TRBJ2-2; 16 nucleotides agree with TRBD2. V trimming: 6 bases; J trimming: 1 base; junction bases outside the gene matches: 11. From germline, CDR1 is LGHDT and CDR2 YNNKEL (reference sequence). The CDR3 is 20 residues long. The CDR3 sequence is CASSPLLGLAGGQNTGELFF. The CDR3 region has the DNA TGTGCCAGCAGTCCTCTACTGGGACTAGCGGGGGGGCAGAACACCGGGGAGCTGTTTTTT.

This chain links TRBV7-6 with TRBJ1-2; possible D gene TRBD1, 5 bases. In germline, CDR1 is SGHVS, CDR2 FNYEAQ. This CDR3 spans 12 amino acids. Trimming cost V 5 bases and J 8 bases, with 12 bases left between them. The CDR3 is CASSRGGGGYTF. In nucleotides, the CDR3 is TGTGCCAGCAGCCGGGGGGGTGGAGGCTACACCTTC.

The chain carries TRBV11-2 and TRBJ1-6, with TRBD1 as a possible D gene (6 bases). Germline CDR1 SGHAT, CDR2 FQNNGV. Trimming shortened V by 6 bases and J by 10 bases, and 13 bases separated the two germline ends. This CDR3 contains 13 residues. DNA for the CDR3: TGTGCCAGCAGATTTCAACAGGGATCACCCCTCCACTTT. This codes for CASRFQQGSPLHF.

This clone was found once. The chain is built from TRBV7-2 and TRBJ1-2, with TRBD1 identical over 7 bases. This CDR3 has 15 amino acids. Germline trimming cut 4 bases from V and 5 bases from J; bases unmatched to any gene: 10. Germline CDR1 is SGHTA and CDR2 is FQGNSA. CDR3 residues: CASSSYDRVPYGYTF. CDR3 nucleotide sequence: TGTGCCAGCAGCTCCTACGACAGGGTCCCTTATGGCTACACCTTC.

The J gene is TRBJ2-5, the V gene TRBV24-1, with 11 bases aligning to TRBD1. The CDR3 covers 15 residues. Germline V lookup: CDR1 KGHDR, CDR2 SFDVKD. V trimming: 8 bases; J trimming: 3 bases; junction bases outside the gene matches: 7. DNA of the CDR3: TGTGCCACCACCCTGCCGGGACAGGGGGAAGAGACCCAGTACTTC. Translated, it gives CATTLPGQGEETQYF.

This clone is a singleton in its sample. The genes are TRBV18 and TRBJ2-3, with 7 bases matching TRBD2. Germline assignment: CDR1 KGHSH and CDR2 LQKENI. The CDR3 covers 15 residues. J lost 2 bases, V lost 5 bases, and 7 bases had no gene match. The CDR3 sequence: CASSAPSGSTDTQYF. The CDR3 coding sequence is TGTGCCAGCTCAGCCCCTAGCGGTTCCACAGATACGCAGTATTTT.

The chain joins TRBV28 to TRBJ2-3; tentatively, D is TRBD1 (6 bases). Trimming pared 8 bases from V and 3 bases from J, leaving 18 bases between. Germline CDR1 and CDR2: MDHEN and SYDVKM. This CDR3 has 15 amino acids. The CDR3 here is CASGGETLSTDTQYF. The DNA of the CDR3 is TGTGCCAGCGGGGGCGAGACGCTGAGTACAGATACGCAGTATTTT.

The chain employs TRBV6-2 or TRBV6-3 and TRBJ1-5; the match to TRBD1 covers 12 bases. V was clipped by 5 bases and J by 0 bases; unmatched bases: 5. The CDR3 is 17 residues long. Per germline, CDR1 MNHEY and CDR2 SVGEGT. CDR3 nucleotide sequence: TGTGCCAGCAGTCCCCGGGGACAGGGGGCTAGCAATCAGCCCCAGCATTTT. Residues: CASSPRGQGASNQPQHF.

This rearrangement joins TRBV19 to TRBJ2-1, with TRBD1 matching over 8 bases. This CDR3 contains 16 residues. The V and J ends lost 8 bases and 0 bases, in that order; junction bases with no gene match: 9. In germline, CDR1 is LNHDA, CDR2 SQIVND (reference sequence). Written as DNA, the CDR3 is TGTGCCAGTGGAGGACAGGGAAGTATCTCCTACAATGAGCAGTTCTTC. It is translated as CASGGQGSISYNEQFF.

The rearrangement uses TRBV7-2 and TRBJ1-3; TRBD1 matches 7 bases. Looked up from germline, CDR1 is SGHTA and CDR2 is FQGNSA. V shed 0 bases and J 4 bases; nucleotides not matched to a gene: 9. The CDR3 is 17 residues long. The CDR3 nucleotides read TGTGCCAGCAGCTTAGCCTCGACAGGGTCTATCGGAAACACCATATATTTT. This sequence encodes CASSLASTGSIGNTIYF.

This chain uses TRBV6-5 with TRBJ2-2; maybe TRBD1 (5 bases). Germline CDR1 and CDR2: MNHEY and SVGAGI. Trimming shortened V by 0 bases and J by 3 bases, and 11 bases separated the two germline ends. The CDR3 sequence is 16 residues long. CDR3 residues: CASSYSKPRDTGELFF. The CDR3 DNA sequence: TGTGCCAGCAGTTACTCGAAGCCCAGGGACACCGGGGAGCTGTTTTTT.

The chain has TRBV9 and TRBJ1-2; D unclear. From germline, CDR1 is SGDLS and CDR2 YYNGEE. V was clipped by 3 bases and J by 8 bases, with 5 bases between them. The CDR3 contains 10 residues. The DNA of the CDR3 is TGTGCCAGCAGCGGCGAGGGCTACACCTTC. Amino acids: CASSGEGYTF.

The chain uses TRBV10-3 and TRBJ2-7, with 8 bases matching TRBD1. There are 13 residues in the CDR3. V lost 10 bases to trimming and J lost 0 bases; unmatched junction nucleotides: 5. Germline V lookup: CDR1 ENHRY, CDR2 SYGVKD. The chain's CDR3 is CATRQGPSYEQYF. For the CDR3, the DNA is TGTGCCACGAGACAGGGGCCCTCCTACGAGCAGTACTTC.

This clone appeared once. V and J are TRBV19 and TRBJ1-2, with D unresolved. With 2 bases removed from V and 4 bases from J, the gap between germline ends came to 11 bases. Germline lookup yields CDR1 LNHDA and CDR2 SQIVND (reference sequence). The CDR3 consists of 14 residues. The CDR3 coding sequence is TGTGCCAGTAGTATATCGGCAGGAGGCTATGGCTACACCTTC. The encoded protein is CASSISAGGYGYTF.

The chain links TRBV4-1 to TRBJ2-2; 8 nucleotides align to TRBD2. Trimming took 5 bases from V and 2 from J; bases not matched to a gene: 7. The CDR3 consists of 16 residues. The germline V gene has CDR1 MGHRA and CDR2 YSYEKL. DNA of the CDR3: TGCGCCAGCAGCGAGCGGGAGTTCCTAAACACCGGGGAGCTGTTTTTT. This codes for CASSEREFLNTGELFF.

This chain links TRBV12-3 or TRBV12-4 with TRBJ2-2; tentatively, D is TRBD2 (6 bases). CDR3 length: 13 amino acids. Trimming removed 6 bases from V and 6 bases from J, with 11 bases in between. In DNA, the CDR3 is TGTGCCAGCAGCCCGGACTACTCCGGGGAGCTGTTTTTT. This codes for CASSPDYSGELFF.

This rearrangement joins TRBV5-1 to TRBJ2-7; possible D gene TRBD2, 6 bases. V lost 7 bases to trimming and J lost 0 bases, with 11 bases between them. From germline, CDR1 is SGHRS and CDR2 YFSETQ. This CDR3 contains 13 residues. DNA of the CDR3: TGCGCCAGCGGTGGGGGACTCTCCTACGAGCAGTACTTC. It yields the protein CASGGGLSYEQYF.

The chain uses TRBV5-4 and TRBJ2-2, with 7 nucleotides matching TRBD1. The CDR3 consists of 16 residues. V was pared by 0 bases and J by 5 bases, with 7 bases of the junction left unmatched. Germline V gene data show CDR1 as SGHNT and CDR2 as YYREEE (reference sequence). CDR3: CASSLERGLGTGELFF. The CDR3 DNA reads TGTGCCAGCAGCTTGGAGAGGGGGCTGGGGACCGGGGAGCTGTTTTTT.

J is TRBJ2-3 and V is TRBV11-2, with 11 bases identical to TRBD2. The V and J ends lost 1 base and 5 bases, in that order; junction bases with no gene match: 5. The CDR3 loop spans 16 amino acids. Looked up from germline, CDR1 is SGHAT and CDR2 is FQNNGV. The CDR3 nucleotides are TGTGCCAGCAGCTTAGGGGCTAGCGGGGGGCGAGATACGCAGTATTTT. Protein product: CASSLGASGGRDTQYF.

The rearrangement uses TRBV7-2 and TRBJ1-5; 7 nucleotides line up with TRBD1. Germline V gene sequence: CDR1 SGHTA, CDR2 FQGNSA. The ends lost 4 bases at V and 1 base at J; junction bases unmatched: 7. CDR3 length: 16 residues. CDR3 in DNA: TGTGCCAGCAGCTGGGGGATGACAGGGAGCAATCAGCCCCAGCATTTT. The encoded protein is CASSWGMTGSNQPQHF.

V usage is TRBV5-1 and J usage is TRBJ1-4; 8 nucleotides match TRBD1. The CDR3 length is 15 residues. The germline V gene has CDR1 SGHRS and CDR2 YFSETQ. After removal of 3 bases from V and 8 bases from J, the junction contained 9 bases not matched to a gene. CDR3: CASSSSTGGGEKLFF. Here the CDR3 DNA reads TGCGCCAGCAGCTCATCTACAGGGGGAGGCGAAAAACTGTTTTTT.

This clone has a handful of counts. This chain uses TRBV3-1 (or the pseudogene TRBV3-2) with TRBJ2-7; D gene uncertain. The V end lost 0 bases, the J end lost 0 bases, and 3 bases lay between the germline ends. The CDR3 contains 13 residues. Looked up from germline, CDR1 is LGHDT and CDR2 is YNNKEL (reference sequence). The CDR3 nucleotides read TGTGCCAGCAGCCAAGATTACTCCTACGAGCAGTACTTC. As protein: CASSQDYSYEQYF.

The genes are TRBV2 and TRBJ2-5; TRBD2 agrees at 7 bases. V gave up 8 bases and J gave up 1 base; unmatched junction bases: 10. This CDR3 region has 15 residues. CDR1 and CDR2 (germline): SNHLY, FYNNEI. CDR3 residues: CASPGGDWGQETQYF. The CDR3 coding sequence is TGTGCCAGCCCTGGGGGGGACTGGGGCCAAGAGACCCAGTACTTC. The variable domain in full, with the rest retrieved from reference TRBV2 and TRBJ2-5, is EPEVTQTPSHQVTQMGQEVILRCVPISNHLYFYWYRQILGQKVEFLVSFYNNEISEKSEIFDDQFSVERPDGSNFTLKIRSTKLEDSAMYFCASPGGDWGQETQYFGPGTRLLVL.

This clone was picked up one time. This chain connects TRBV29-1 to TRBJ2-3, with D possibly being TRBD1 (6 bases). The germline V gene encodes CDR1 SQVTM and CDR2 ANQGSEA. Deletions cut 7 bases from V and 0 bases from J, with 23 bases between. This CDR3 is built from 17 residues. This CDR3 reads CSAIPYLGQSSTDTQYF. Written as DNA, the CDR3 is TGCAGCGCCATACCCTACCTCGGACAGAGTAGCACAGATACGCAGTATTTT.

CDR3: CASSLFFSSGGVSETQYF. The CDR3 DNA sequence: TGTGCCAGCAGCTTGTTTTTTTCTAGCGGGGGGGTGTCGGAGACCCAGTACTTC. V gene TRBV5-5 combines with J gene TRBJ2-5; 12 nucleotides match TRBD2. There are 18 residues in the CDR3. With 1 base clipped from V and 5 bases from J, the junction kept 12 bases outside the gene matches. CDR1 and CDR2 (germline): SGHKS, YYEKEE (reference sequence).

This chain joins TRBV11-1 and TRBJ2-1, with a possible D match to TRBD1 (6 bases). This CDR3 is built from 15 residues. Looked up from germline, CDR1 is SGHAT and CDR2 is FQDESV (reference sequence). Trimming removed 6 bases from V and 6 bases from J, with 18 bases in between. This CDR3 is CASRARTDRGNEQFF. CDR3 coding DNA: TGTGCCAGCAGAGCCCGGACAGACCGTGGCAATGAGCAGTTCTTC.